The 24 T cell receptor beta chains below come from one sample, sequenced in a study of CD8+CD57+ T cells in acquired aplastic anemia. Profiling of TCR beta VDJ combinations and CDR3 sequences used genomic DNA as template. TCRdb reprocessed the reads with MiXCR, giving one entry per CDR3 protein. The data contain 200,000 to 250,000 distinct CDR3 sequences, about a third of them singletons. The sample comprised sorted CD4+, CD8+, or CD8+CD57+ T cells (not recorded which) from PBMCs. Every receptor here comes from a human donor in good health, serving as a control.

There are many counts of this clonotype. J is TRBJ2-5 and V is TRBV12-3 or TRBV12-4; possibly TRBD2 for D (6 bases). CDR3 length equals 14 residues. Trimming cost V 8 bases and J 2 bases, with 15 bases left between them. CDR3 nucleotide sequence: TGTGCCAGCGCTACTGTGGCGGGGCAAGAGACCCAGTACTTC. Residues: CASATVAGQETQYF.

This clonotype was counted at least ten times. The CDR3 is CASSLASRETYEQYF. In nucleotides, the CDR3 is TGTGCCAGCAGCTTGGCTTCTAGGGAGACCTACGAGCAGTACTTC. This chain links TRBV5-5 with TRBJ2-7, with D possibly TRBD2 on 5 matching bases. The ends were cut back, 0 bases at V and 2 bases at J, with 12 bases in the middle. CDR3 length: 15 residues. Germline assignment: CDR1 SGHKS and CDR2 YYEKEE (reference sequence).

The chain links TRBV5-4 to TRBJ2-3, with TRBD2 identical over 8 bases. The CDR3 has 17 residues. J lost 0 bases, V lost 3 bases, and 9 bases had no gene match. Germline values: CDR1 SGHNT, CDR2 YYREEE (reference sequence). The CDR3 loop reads CASSWGSGEASTDTQYF. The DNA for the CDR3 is TGTGCCAGCAGCTGGGGTAGCGGGGAGGCTAGCACAGATACGCAGTATTTT.

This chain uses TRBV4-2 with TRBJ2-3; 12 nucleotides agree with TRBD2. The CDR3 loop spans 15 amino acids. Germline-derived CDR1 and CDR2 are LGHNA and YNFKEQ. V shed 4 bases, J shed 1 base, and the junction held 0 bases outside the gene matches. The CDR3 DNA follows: TGTGCCAGCAGCCGGACTAGCGGGGGCACAGATACGCAGTATTTT. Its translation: CASSRTSGGTDTQYF.

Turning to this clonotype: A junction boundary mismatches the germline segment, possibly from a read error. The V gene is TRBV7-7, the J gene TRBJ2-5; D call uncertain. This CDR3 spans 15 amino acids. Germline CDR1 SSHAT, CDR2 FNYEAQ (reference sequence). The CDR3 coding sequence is TGTGCTAGCAGCTTAGGAGTTCAGAACCAAGAGACCCAGTACTTC. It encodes CASSLGVQNQETQYF.

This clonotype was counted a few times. CDR3 loop: CASRYTGPPGGSPLHF. For the CDR3, the DNA is TGTGCCAGCAGGTATACCGGGCCACCGGGTGGATCACCCCTCCACTTT. The chain joins TRBV11-2 to TRBJ1-6; the D is unclear. V dropped 6 bases and J dropped 10 bases, with 22 bases sitting between them. The CDR3 covers 16 residues. CDR1 is SGHAT, CDR2 FQNNGV, per germline.

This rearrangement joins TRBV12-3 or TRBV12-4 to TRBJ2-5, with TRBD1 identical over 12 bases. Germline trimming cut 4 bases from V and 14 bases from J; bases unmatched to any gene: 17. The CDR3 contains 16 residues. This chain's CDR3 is CASSSRDRGLTSGRYF. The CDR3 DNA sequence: TGTGCCAGCAGTTCTCGGGACAGGGGGCTGACTAGCGGGCGCTACTTC.

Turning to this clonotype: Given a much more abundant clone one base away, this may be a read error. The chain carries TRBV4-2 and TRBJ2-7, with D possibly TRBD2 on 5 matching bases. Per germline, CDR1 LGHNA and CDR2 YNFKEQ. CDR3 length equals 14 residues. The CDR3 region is CASSQVGRTYEKYF. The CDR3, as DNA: TGTGCCAGCAGCCAAGTAGGGAGAACCTACGAGAAGTACTTC.

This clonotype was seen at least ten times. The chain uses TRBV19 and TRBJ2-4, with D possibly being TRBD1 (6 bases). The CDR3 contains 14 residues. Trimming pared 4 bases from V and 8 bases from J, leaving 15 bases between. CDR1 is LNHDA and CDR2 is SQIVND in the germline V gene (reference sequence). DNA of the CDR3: TGTGCCAGTAGTACGGGACATGCTTTTGACATTCAGTACTTC. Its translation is CASSTGHAFDIQYF.

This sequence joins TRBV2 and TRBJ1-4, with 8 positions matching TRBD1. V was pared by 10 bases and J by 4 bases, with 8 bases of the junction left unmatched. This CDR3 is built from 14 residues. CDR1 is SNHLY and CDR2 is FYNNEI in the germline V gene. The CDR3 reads CATDRGFLNEKLFF. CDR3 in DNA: TGTGCCACCGACAGGGGCTTTCTTAATGAAAAACTGTTTTTT.

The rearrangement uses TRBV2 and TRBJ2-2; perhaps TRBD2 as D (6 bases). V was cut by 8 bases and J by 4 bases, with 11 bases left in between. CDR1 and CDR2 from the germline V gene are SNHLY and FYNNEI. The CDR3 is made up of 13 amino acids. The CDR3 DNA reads TGTGCCAGCTCACCGGGGGTCACCGGGGAGCTGTTTTTT. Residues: CASSPGVTGELFF.

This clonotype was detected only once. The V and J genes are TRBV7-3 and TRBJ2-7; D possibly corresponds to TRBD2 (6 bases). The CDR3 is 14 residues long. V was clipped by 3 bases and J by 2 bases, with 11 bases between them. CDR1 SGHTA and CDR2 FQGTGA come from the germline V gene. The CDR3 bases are TGTGCCAGCAGCTTCGGGACTCCGACCTACGAGCAGTACTTC. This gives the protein CASSFGTPTYEQYF.

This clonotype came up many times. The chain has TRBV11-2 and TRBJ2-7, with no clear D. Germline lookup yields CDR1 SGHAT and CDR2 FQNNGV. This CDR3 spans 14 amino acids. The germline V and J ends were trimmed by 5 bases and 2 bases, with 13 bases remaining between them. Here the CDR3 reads CASSPLLSAYEQYF. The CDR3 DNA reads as TGTGCCAGCAGCCCCCTCCTATCCGCCTACGAGCAGTACTTC. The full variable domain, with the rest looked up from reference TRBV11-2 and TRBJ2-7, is EAGVAQSPRYKIIEKRQSVAFWCNPISGHATLYWYQQILGQGPKLLIQFQNNGVVDDSQLPKDRFSAERLKGVDSTLKIQPAKLEDSAVYLCASSPLLSAYEQYFGPGTRLTVT.

The CDR3 DNA follows: TGTGCCAGCAGTAGTACCCCGGGACAGGGATCTCAGCCCCAGCATTTT. Its protein product is CASSSTPGQGSQPQHF. The V gene is TRBV6-1, the J gene TRBJ1-5; 9 bases are shared with TRBD1. The CDR3 runs 16 residues. After removal of 5 bases from V and 6 bases from J, the junction contained 11 bases not matched to a gene. Germline CDR1 and CDR2: MNHNS and SASEGT.

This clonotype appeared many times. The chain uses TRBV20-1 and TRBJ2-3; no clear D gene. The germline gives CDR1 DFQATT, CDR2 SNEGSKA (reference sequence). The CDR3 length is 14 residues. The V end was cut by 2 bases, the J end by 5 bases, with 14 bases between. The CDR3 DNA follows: TGCAGTGCTAGATCCCCAGTGAGCCGAGATACGCAGTATTTT. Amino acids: CSARSPVSRDTQYF.

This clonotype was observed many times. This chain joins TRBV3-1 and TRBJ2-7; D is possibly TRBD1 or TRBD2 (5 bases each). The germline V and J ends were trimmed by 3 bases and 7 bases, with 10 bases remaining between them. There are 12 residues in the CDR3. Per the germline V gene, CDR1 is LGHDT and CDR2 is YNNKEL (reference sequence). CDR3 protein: CASSQGVGEQYF. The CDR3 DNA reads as TGTGCCAGCAGCCAGGGGGTGGGGGAGCAGTACTTC.

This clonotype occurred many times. The CDR3 sequence is CASSSSDRLNYGYTF. The CDR3 coding sequence is TGTGCCAGCAGCTCGTCGGACAGGCTGAACTATGGCTACACCTTC. V and J are TRBV7-9 and TRBJ1-2; 7 positions agree with TRBD1. The CDR3 extends over 15 amino acids. V lost 4 bases and J lost 2; bases outside the gene matches: 7. Germline V gene data show CDR1 as SEHNR and CDR2 as FQNEAQ (reference sequence).

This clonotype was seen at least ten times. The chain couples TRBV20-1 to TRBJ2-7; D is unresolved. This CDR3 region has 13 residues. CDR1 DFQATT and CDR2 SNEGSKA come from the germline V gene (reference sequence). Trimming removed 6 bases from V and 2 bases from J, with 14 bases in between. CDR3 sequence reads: CSALRAIPYEQYF. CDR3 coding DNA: TGCAGTGCCCTCCGGGCCATTCCCTACGAGCAGTACTTC.

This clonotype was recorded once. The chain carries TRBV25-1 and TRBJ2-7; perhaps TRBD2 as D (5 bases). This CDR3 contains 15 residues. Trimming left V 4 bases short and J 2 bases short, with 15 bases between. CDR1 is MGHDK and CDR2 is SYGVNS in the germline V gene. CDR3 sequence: CASSALRPGTYEQYF. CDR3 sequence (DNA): TGTGCCAGCAGTGCCCTACGCCCGGGAACCTACGAGCAGTACTTC.

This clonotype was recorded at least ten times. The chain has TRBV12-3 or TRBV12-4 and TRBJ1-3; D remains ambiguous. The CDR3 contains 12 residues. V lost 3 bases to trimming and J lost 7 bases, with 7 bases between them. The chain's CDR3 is CASSFIWNTIYF. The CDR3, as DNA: TGTGCCAGCAGTTTTATTTGGAACACCATATATTTT.

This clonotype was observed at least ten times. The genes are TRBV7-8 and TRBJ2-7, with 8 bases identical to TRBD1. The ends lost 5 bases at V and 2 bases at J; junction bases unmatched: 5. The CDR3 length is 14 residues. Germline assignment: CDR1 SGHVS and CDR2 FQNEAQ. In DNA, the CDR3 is TGTGCCAGCAGCGCCCGACAGGGGCCCTACGAGCAGTACTTC. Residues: CASSARQGPYEQYF.

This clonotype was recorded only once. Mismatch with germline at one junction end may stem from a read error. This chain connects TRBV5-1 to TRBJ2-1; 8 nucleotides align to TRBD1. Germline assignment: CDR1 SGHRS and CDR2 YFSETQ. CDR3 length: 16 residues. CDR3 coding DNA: TGCGCCCGCAGCTCGCTGGGACAGGAGACCTACAATGAGCAGTTCTTC. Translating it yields CARSSLGQETYNEQFF.

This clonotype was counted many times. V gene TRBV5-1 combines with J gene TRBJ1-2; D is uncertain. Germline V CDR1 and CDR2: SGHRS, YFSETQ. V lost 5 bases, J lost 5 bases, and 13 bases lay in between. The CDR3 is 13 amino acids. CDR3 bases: TGCGCCAGCAGGTCCGCGGGTGGTTATGGCTACACCTTC. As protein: CASRSAGGYGYTF.

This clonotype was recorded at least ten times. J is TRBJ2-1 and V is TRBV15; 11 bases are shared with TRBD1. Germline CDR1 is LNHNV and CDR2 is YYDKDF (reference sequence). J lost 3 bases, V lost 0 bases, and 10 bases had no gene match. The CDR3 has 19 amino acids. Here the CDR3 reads CATSRDRFKDRGLYNEQFF. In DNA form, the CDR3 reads TGTGCCACCAGCAGAGATCGCTTCAAGGACAGGGGGCTCTACAATGAGCAGTTCTTC. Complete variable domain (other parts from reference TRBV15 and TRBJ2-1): DAMVIQNPRYQVTQFGKPVTLSCSQTLNHNVMYWYQQKSSQAPKLLFHYYDKDFNNEADTPDNFQSRRPNTSFCFLDIRSPGLGDTAMYLCATSRDRFKDRGLYNEQFFGPGTRLTVL.